The clone carrying this T cell receptor (beta chain) was seen repeatedly, ten times or more. The listed genes are named as in mouse. The CDR3 end is not reached by the read, which stops 4 residues before it; the germline J gene fills it in. This record comes from a study of CD8+ T cells in alopecia areata. J was trimmed by 4 bases and V by 0 bases; bases with no gene match: 5. The CDR3 is 16 amino acids. Germline loops: CDR1 NSHNY, CDR2 SYGAGN. Extraction of RNA preceded its reverse transcription into cDNA, which served as the sequencing template. Repertoires were generated with immunoSEQ multiplex PCR, while TCRdb's copy carries only in-frame clones and drops some. The table lists some 1,700 clones, with no singletons.

The V call is TRBV13-1, the J call TRBJ2-1; 9 nucleotides match TRBD2. Sequencing was done on a sample of lesional skin. This clonotype was obtained from a C3H/HeJ mouse with alopecia areata. The MHC haplotype of this mouse line is H2-k. The CDR3 bases that were read are TGTGCCAGCAGTGATGCAGGACTGGGGATGTATGCT. The encoded protein is CASSDAGLGMYA. The entire CDR3 protein reads CASSDAGLGMYAEQFF.